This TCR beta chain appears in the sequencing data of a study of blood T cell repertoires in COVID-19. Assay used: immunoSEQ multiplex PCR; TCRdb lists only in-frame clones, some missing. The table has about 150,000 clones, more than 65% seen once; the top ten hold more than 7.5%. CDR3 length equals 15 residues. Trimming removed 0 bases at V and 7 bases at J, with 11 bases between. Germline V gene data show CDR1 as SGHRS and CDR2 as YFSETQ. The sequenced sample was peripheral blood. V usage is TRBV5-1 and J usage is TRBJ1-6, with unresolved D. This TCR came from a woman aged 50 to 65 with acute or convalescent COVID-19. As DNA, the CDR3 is TGCGCCAGCAGCTTGGTTGGAGGGAGCAATTCACCCCTCCACTTT. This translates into CASSLVGGSNSPLHF.